The 21 T cell receptor beta chains reported below all come from one sample, sequenced in a study of blood T cell repertoires in COVID-19. TCRdb's copy holds only in-frame clones and misses some; the assay was immunoSEQ multiplex PCR. The sample holds about 220,000 clones, more than 85% seen once. The sequencing input was peripheral blood. Every receptor here comes from a woman aged 45-65 years with COVID-19, enrolled during active disease.

Comment on this clone: A junction end diverges from the germline sequence, so it may reflect a read error. The genes are TRBV29-1 and TRBJ1-2, with a tentative D call TRBD1 (5 bases). Germline V gene data show CDR1 as SQVTM and CDR2 as ANQGSEA. The CDR3 is 14 amino acids. The CDR3 bases are TGCAGCGCTGAAGGGGTGGAGGGGATCTATGGCTACACCTTC. This gives the protein CSAEGVEGIYGYTF.

The CDR3 loop is CASNPGTGGYTF. The CDR3 DNA follows: TGTGCCAGTAACCCGGGGACAGGAGGCTACACCTTC. The chain has TRBV19 and TRBJ1-2, with TRBD1 matching 8 bases. There are 12 residues in the CDR3. Germline V gives CDR1 LNHDA, CDR2 SQIVND (reference sequence). The V and J ends lost 7 bases and 8 bases, in that order; junction bases with no gene match: 6.

Only one count was recorded for this clone. The chain links TRBV4-1 to TRBJ2-1, with 8 nucleotides matching TRBD2. Trimming removed 0 bases from V and 8 bases from J; junction bases left unmatched: 9. The CDR3 is 16 residues long. Germline V gene sequence: CDR1 MGHRA, CDR2 YSYEKL. For the CDR3, the DNA is TGCGCCAGCAGCCAAGAGAATACGGGGGGGCTATATGAGCAGTTCTTC. Translated: CASSQENTGGLYEQFF.

This chain links TRBV12-5 with TRBJ1-6; no reliable D call. The CDR3 contains 13 residues. Trimming cost V 5 bases and J 10 bases, with 12 bases left between them. The V gene's germline CDR1 is LGHNT and CDR2 FRNRAP. In DNA form, the CDR3 reads TGTGCTAGTGGTGAGGAGGGAAACTCACCCCTCCACTTT. This translates into CASGEEGNSPLHF.

The chain links TRBV19 to TRBJ1-5; 8 nucleotides align to TRBD1. The ends lost 5 bases at V and 4 bases at J; junction bases unmatched: 7. The CDR3 is 15 residues long. The germline V gene has CDR1 LNHDA and CDR2 SQIVND (reference sequence). This CDR3 reads CASSSLGQDNQPQHF. CDR3 coding DNA: TGTGCCAGTAGTTCCCTGGGACAGGATAATCAGCCCCAGCATTTT.

The chain uses TRBV7-3 and TRBJ2-3; TRBD2 is a possible D gene (6 bases). Germline V gene lookup returns CDR1 SGHTA and CDR2 FQGTGA. The CDR3 has 15 residues. V was pared by 2 bases and J by 2 bases, with 11 bases between. This CDR3 is CASSLRGEFTDTQYF. DNA for the CDR3: TGTGCCAGCAGCTTACGCGGGGAGTTCACAGATACGCAGTATTTT.

V is TRBV11-2 and J is TRBJ1-2; D remains ambiguous. This CDR3 is 13 amino acids long. Germline V gene lookup returns CDR1 SGHAT and CDR2 FQNNGV. Deletions cut 3 bases from V and 0 bases from J, with 5 bases between. DNA of the CDR3: TGTGCCAGCAGCTTTACTGCTAACTATGGCTACACCTTC. Protein product: CASSFTANYGYTF. Using reference TRBV11-2 and TRBJ1-2 for the parts outside the CDR3, the full variable domain is EAGVAQSPRYKIIEKRQSVAFWCNPISGHATLYWYQQILGQGPKLLIQFQNNGVVDDSQLPKDRFSAERLKGVDSTLKIQPAKLEDSAVYLCASSFTANYGYTFGSGTRLTVV.

The gene calls are TRBV5-1 and TRBJ2-3; D not resolved. V was pared by 0 bases and J by 9 bases, with 17 bases between. The CDR3 runs 15 residues. Per germline, CDR1 SGHRS and CDR2 YFSETQ. CDR3 sequence: CASSLAGLAQDTQYF. In DNA, the CDR3 is TGCGCCAGCAGCTTGGCCGGGTTAGCCCAAGACACGCAGTATTTT.

The gene calls are TRBV6-2 or TRBV6-3 and TRBJ2-1; 14 nucleotides line up with TRBD2. Germline V lookup: CDR1 MNHEY, CDR2 SVGEGT. This CDR3 is 16 amino acids long. With V trimmed by 4 bases and J by 14 bases, 13 bases remained unmatched. CDR3 loop: CASSSRPWTSGGKKFF. CDR3 nucleotide sequence: TGTGCCAGCAGTTCGAGGCCCTGGACTAGCGGGGGGAAGAAGTTCTTC.

This sequence joins TRBV5-6 and TRBJ2-7; 9 bases are a match to TRBD1. This CDR3 is built from 18 residues. V was clipped by 3 bases and J by 1 base; unmatched bases: 14. Germline V CDR1 and CDR2: SGHDT, YYEEEE. CDR3 region: CASSWTVLPGQGSYEQYV. The DNA of the CDR3 is TGTGCCAGCAGCTGGACGGTGCTTCCGGGACAGGGTTCCTACGAGCAGTACGTC.

This sequence joins TRBV7-9 and TRBJ2-7; D is undetermined. V gave up 3 bases and J gave up 4 bases, with 4 bases separating them. The CDR3 has 11 residues. The germline gives CDR1 SEHNR, CDR2 FQNEAQ (reference sequence). CDR3 sequence reads: CASSFVYEQYV. CDR3 nucleotides: TGTGCCAGCAGCTTTGTATACGAGCAGTACGTC.

The rearrangement uses TRBV18 and TRBJ1-3, with D uncertain. The V gene's germline CDR1 is KGHSH and CDR2 LQKENI. V was pared by 3 bases and J by 0 bases, with 12 bases between. The CDR3 length is 16 residues. The CDR3 here is CASSPQQRPSGNTIYF. CDR3 DNA: TGTGCCAGCTCACCCCAACAGCGGCCCTCTGGAAACACCATATATTTT.

The chain couples TRBV9 to TRBJ2-3; 10 bases map to TRBD2. The germline V gene encodes CDR1 SGDLS and CDR2 YYNGEE. CDR3 size: 17 residues. J gave up 5 bases and V 0 bases, and 9 bases lay outside the gene matches. CDR3 loop: CASSVDPAGGPKDTQYF. CDR3 sequence (DNA): TGTGCCAGCAGCGTAGACCCAGCGGGGGGGCCTAAAGATACGCAGTATTTT.

The chain uses TRBV27 and TRBJ2-3; 10 positions match TRBD2. Germline loops: CDR1 MNHEY, CDR2 SMNVEV (reference sequence). The CDR3 is 15 amino acids. The junction had 5 bases not matched to a gene; V was cut back by 3 bases and J by 5 bases. CDR3 sequence (DNA): TGTGCCAGCAGTTTCAGCGGGGGGGGATTAGATACGCAGTATTTT. Translating gives CASSFSGGGLDTQYF.

This rearrangement joins TRBV29-1 to TRBJ1-6, with D possibly TRBD1 on 5 matching bases. The CDR3 has 15 residues. V was cut by 8 bases and J by 6 bases, with 20 bases left in between. The germline V gene encodes CDR1 SQVTM and CDR2 ANQGSEA. This CDR3 is CSPARGDRINSPLHF. CDR3 nucleotide sequence: TGCAGCCCCGCCAGAGGAGACAGAATTAATTCACCCCTCCACTTT.

The chain uses TRBV11-2 and TRBJ2-7; possibly TRBD1 for D (5 bases). This CDR3 is built from 13 residues. Germline CDR1 SGHAT, CDR2 FQNNGV. Deletions cut 2 bases from V and 4 bases from J, with 9 bases between. This CDR3 reads CASSLRTSYEQYV. CDR3 in DNA: TGTGCCAGCAGCTTAAGGACATCTTACGAGCAGTACGTC.

The rearrangement links TRBV5-6 to TRBJ2-2; the match to TRBD1 covers 9 bases. This CDR3 spans 15 amino acids. Germline CDR1 and CDR2: SGHDT and YYEEEE. J gave up 7 bases and V 2 bases, and 6 bases lay outside the gene matches. This CDR3 reads CASSFPGQGLGELFF. For the CDR3, the DNA is TGTGCCAGCAGCTTCCCGGGACAGGGACTCGGGGAGCTGTTTTTT. Using reference TRBV5-6 and TRBJ2-2 for the parts outside the CDR3, the full variable domain is DAGVTQSPTHLIKTRGQQVTLRCSPKSGHDTVSWYQQALGQGPQFIFQYYEEEERQRGNFPDRFSGHQFPNYSSELNVNALLLGDSALYLCASSFPGQGLGELFFGEGSRLTVL.

The chain employs TRBV5-8 and TRBJ2-1; a weak D match, TRBD1 (5 bases). Germline assignment: CDR1 SGHTS and CDR2 YDEGEE. The germline V and J ends were trimmed by 7 bases and 2 bases, with 16 bases remaining between them. This CDR3 contains 15 residues. As DNA, the CDR3 is TGTGCCAGCTCCGACCCAGGGTTGGCCTACAATGAGCAGTTCTTC. As protein: CASSDPGLAYNEQFF.

The chain has TRBV28 and TRBJ1-6; D perhaps matches TRBD1 (6 bases). The CDR3 totals 16 residues. Trimming removed 8 bases at V and 2 bases at J, with 16 bases between. The germline gives CDR1 MDHEN, CDR2 SYDVKM. CDR3 bases: TGTGCCAGCGGGGAACAGGGTATGACCTATAATTCACCCCTCCACTTT. Protein sequence: CASGEQGMTYNSPLHF. Based on the CDR3 plus reference TRBV28 and TRBJ1-6, the full variable domain is DVKVTQSSRYLVKRTGEKVFLECVQDMDHENMFWYRQDPGLGLRLIYFSYDVKMKEKGDIPEGYSVSREKKERFSLILESASTNQTSMYLCASGEQGMTYNSPLHFGNGTRLTVT.

The V call is TRBV10-3, the J call TRBJ2-1; D perhaps matches TRBD1 (6 bases). The CDR3 is made up of 15 amino acids. Germline lookup yields CDR1 ENHRY and CDR2 SYGVKD. V was pared by 1 base and J by 7 bases, with 14 bases between. The CDR3 loop is CAISELGRGLNEQFF. The DNA of the CDR3 is TGTGCCATCAGTGAGTTGGGCAGGGGTTTGAATGAGCAGTTCTTC.

The chain couples TRBV18 to TRBJ1-6; 9 nucleotides align to TRBD1. Germline CDR1 reads KGHSH; CDR2 reads LQKENI. V lost 2 bases to trimming and J lost 8 bases; unmatched junction nucleotides: 4. CDR3 length: 15 residues. The CDR3 spells CASSPRGQGDSPLHF. CDR3 DNA sequence: TGTGCCAGCTCACCAAGGGGACAGGGTGATTCACCCCTCCACTTT.